These 19 T cell receptor beta chains share one sample of origin, sequenced in a study of blood T cell repertoires in COVID-19. Sequencing was performed with immunoSEQ multiplex PCR; in TCRdb, only in-frame clones are kept and a portion is missing. This table has some 340,000 clones, over 90% appearing once. The material sequenced was PBMCs or T cells enriched from blood (not recorded which). The receptors originated from a woman aged 30 to 39 who had been exposed to COVID-19.

The rearrangement uses TRBV2 and TRBJ1-5; a weak D match, TRBD1 (5 bases). Germline V CDR1 and CDR2: SNHLY, FYNNEI. V shed 3 bases and J shed 6 bases, with 15 bases lying between them. The CDR3 sequence is 15 residues long. CDR3 sequence: CASSDARAGSQPQHF. As DNA, the CDR3 is TGTGCCAGCAGTGATGCCAGGGCCGGTAGTCAGCCCCAGCATTTT. Based on the CDR3 plus reference TRBV2 and TRBJ1-5, the full variable domain is EPEVTQTPSHQVTQMGQEVILRCVPISNHLYFYWYRQILGQKVEFLVSFYNNEISEKSEIFDDQFSVERPDGSNFTLKIRSTKLEDSAMYFCASSDARAGSQPQHFGDGTRLSIL.

This sequence joins TRBV2 and TRBJ1-1; D ambiguous. CDR3 length: 13 residues. Germline CDR1 is SNHLY and CDR2 is FYNNEI. V gave up 2 bases and J gave up 4 bases, with 8 bases separating them. The CDR3 loop reads CASSERGGTEAFF. The DNA of the CDR3 is TGTGCCAGCAGTGAACGCGGAGGCACTGAAGCTTTCTTT. The full variable domain, in which reference TRBV2 and TRBJ1-1 provide the parts outside the CDR3, is EPEVTQTPSHQVTQMGQEVILRCVPISNHLYFYWYRQILGQKVEFLVSFYNNEISEKSEIFDDQFSVERPDGSNFTLKIRSTKLEDSAMYFCASSERGGTEAFFGQGTRLTVV.

The chain has TRBV10-3 and TRBJ1-5; D is possibly TRBD1 (6 bases). The germline V and J ends were trimmed by 6 bases and 7 bases, with 19 bases remaining between them. The CDR3 contains 15 residues. The germline CDR1 and CDR2 sequences are ENHRY and SYGVKD. This CDR3 reads CAISPEGRGDQPQHF. The DNA for the CDR3 is TGTGCCATCAGCCCAGAGGGCAGGGGTGACCAGCCCCAGCATTTT.

The rearrangement joins TRBV10-3 to TRBJ2-7; weak D call: TRBD2 (5 bases). The V end lost 2 bases, the J end lost 0 bases, and 11 bases lay between the germline ends. CDR3 size: 15 residues. Germline V gene data show CDR1 as ENHRY and CDR2 as SYGVKD. Here the CDR3 DNA reads TGTGCCATCAGTGAGAAGGGAAGCGGCTCCTACGAGCAGTACTTC. Its translation: CAISEKGSGSYEQYF.

V gene TRBV19 combines with J gene TRBJ1-1; TRBD1 aligns across 8 bases. The germline CDR1 and CDR2 sequences are LNHDA and SQIVND (reference sequence). The CDR3 covers 14 residues. V gave up 6 bases and J gave up 5 bases; unmatched junction bases: 8. The CDR3 protein is CASSPGGWRTEAFF. The CDR3 DNA is TGTGCCAGTAGCCCAGGGGGCTGGAGGACTGAAGCTTTCTTT.

The rearrangement uses TRBV13 and TRBJ1-2, with D uncertain. CDR3 size: 14 residues. The V and J ends lost 4 bases and 4 bases respectively, with 13 bases between them. In germline, CDR1 is PRHDT, CDR2 FYEKMQ (reference sequence). The CDR3 is CASSSITGSYGYTF. The CDR3 DNA reads TGTGCCAGCAGCTCTATAACGGGGAGCTATGGCTACACCTTC.

The chain uses TRBV6-5 and TRBJ1-4; 8 nucleotides match TRBD1. V was pared by 2 bases and J by 6 bases, with 5 bases of the junction left unmatched. The CDR3 is 15 residues long. Germline V gene lookup returns CDR1 MNHEY and CDR2 SVGAGI. CDR3 in amino acids: CASSYRTGRDEKLFF. CDR3 in DNA: TGTGCCAGCAGTTACCGGACAGGGAGGGATGAAAAACTGTTTTTT.

The chain couples TRBV13 to TRBJ2-1; 13 bases fit TRBD2. Germline V CDR1 and CDR2: PRHDT, FYEKMQ (reference sequence). The V gene end was trimmed by 5 bases and the J gene end by 10 bases; junction bases not matched to a gene: 11. The length of the CDR3 is 16 residues. CDR3 DNA sequence: TGTGCCAGCAGCGCTACTAGCGGGGGGGGCCCACCGGAGCAGTTCTTC. This gives the protein CASSATSGGGPPEQFF.

The J gene is TRBJ2-7, the V gene TRBV3-1 (or the pseudogene TRBV3-2); D may be TRBD1 (6 bases). CDR1 and CDR2 (germline): LGHDT, YNNKEL (reference sequence). CDR3 length: 14 amino acids. V was cut by 1 base and J by 7 bases, with 14 bases left in between. The CDR3, as DNA: TGTGCCAGCAGCCAAGCCAAACAGGGAAGGGAGCAGTACTTC. Encoded protein: CASSQAKQGREQYF.

The chain uses TRBV7-9 and TRBJ2-1, with TRBD1 identical over 7 bases. V dropped 6 bases and J dropped 8; count of bases not matched to a gene: 16. Germline values: CDR1 SEHNR, CDR2 FQNEAQ (reference sequence). This CDR3 spans 16 amino acids. The CDR3 DNA is TGTGCCAGCAGACCACGGGTAGGGGGCTTAATAGATGAGCAGTTCTTC. This gives the protein CASRPRVGGLIDEQFF.

This sequence joins TRBV4-2 and TRBJ2-4, with 10 bases matching TRBD2. The ends lost 4 bases at V and 6 bases at J; junction bases unmatched: 6. This CDR3 has 15 amino acids. CDR1 is LGHNA, CDR2 YNFKEQ, per germline. DNA for the CDR3: TGTGCCAGCAGCCCTGTAATAGCGGGAGGAAACATTCAGTACTTC. Translated: CASSPVIAGGNIQYF.

The chain has TRBV5-1 and TRBJ2-3; 10 bases match TRBD2. Germline-derived CDR1 and CDR2 are SGHRS and YFSETQ. The CDR3 extends over 17 amino acids. J was trimmed by 2 bases and V by 4 bases; bases with no gene match: 10. CDR3 sequence: CASSLGVAGGVTDTQYF. The CDR3 DNA follows: TGCGCCAGCAGCCTCGGCGTAGCGGGGGGTGTCACAGATACGCAGTATTTT.

The chain is built from TRBV19 and TRBJ1-1, with 9 bases lining up with TRBD1. Germline V lookup: CDR1 LNHDA, CDR2 SQIVND (reference sequence). The CDR3 is 14 residues long. V shed 5 bases and J 5 bases; nucleotides not matched to a gene: 6. CDR3 sequence (DNA): TGTGCCAGTAGTGCACAGGGGGCTAGGACTGAAGCTTTCTTT. This sequence encodes CASSAQGARTEAFF.

V usage is TRBV4-2 and J usage is TRBJ1-1; the match to TRBD1 covers 9 bases. From germline, CDR1 is LGHNA and CDR2 YNFKEQ. V was clipped by 1 base and J by 5 bases; unmatched bases: 14. The CDR3 is 18 amino acids. CDR3 coding DNA: TGTGCCAGCAGCCAAGCCCCTGCGCTGGGACAGGGTCGGACTGAAGCTTTCTTT. It encodes CASSQAPALGQGRTEAFF.

This clone was detected only once. The genes are TRBV7-8 and TRBJ2-5; 8 positions match TRBD2. Trimming removed 4 bases from V and 5 bases from J; junction bases left unmatched: 6. CDR1 and CDR2 (germline): SGHVS, FQNEAQ. The CDR3 runs 14 residues. The CDR3 here is CASSWGLGGETQYF. As DNA, the CDR3 is TGTGCCAGCAGCTGGGGACTAGGGGGGGAGACCCAGTACTTC. Complete variable domain (other parts from reference TRBV7-8 and TRBJ2-5): GAGVSQSPRYKVAKRGQDVALRCDPISGHVSLFWYQQALGQGPEFLTYFQNEAQLDKSGLPSDRFFAERPEGSVSTLKIQRTQQEDSAVYLCASSWGLGGETQYFGPGTRLLVL.

This clone has more than one count but fewer than ten. In the same sample, other DNA sequences code for this CDR3. CDR3 coding DNA: TGTGCCAGTTCCAGGAACTATGGCTACACCTTC. It specifies CASSRNYGYTF. The chain is built from TRBV19 and TRBJ1-2; D remains ambiguous. This CDR3 has 11 amino acids. Deletions cut 8 bases from V and 2 bases from J, with 6 bases between. CDR1 is LNHDA, CDR2 SQIVND, per germline (reference sequence).

V usage is TRBV7-9 and J usage is TRBJ2-4; D call uncertain. Germline CDR1 SEHNR, CDR2 FQNEAQ (reference sequence). Trimming stripped 5 bases from V and 0 bases from J, with 17 bases between. The CDR3 runs to 17 residues. The DNA for the CDR3 is TGTGCCAGCAGCCCCCCGTGGCTTGGGCTAGCCAAAAACATTCAGTACTTC. This codes for CASSPPWLGLAKNIQYF.

The rearrangement uses TRBV5-8 and TRBJ1-2; D remains ambiguous. The germline CDR1 and CDR2 sequences are SGHTS and YDEGEE. The CDR3 loop spans 13 amino acids. V lost 5 bases and J lost 8, with 16 bases in between. The CDR3 protein is CASRYEPSMGYTF. The CDR3 DNA follows: TGTGCCAGCAGATACGAGCCATCTATGGGCTACACCTTC.

V usage is TRBV3-1 (or the pseudogene TRBV3-2) and J usage is TRBJ1-3; D possibly corresponds to TRBD1 (5 bases). Trimming stripped 1 base from V and 2 bases from J, with 9 bases between. The CDR3 has 15 residues. Germline CDR1 and CDR2: LGHDT and YNNKEL (reference sequence). The CDR3 DNA reads as TGTGCCAGCAGCCAAGGGGGCTGGGCTGGAAACACCATATATTTT. Its protein is CASSQGGWAGNTIYF.